Described below is a single T cell receptor (beta chain) sequence and its context. The sample is drawn from a study of shared clonotypes between healthy human individuals. This CDR3 contains 15 residues. In germline, CDR1 is SGHRS, CDR2 YFSETQ. V trimming: 5 bases; J trimming: 5 bases; junction bases outside the gene matches: 11. Some clones are missing from TCRdb's copy, which holds only in-frame ones; the method was immunoSEQ multiplex PCR. The sample shows some 500,000 clones, 90% to 96% of them seen only once. Sequenced input: naive CD4+ T cells sorted from blood. Subset noted: CD45RA+ positively selected. The TCR originated in a woman aged 25 to 39 in good health. The chain links TRBV5-1 to TRBJ2-3, with TRBD2 matching over 7 bases. This CDR3 reads CASRALAGDKDTQYF. DNA of the CDR3: TGCGCCAGCAGGGCCTTGGCGGGAGATAAAGATACGCAGTATTTT.